A single sample is the source of the 5 T cell receptor beta chains below, sequenced in a study of technical replicates of blood from a few donors. Sequencing was performed with immunoSEQ multiplex PCR; in TCRdb, only in-frame clones are kept and a portion is missing. The sample has 55,000 to 75,000 clones, about 95% seen once; the top ten hold around 3%. The source material was PBMCs. These receptors were taken from a human donor in good health. Some clones in this sample may be carry-over from other donors' samples.

This clone appeared a few times. The chain links TRBV5-1 to TRBJ1-6; D gene ambiguous. Germline assignment: CDR1 SGHRS and CDR2 YFSETQ. The CDR3 runs to 14 residues. Trimming took off 4 bases at V and 8 bases at J, with 13 bases between the two ends. The CDR3 sequence is CASSAGGGYSPLHF. CDR3 coding DNA: TGCGCCAGCAGCGCGGGAGGCGGGTATTCACCCCTCCACTTT.

This chain links TRBV4-2 with TRBJ2-7, with TRBD2 matching 8 bases. Germline-derived CDR1 and CDR2 are LGHNA and YNFKEQ. The CDR3 consists of 14 residues. The J segment lost 7 bases and the V segment lost 1 base, leaving 6 bases of the junction unmatched. CDR3 nucleotide sequence: TGTGCCAGCAGCCAAGCGGGAGGGCCGTGGGAGCAGTACTTC. Its protein is CASSQAGGPWEQYF.

This sequence joins TRBV18 and TRBJ2-5; D unclear. V lost 4 bases and J lost 9, with 12 bases in between. Germline V gene data show CDR1 as KGHSH and CDR2 as LQKENI. The CDR3 length is 12 residues. CDR3 sequence (DNA): TGTGCCAGCTCACGAGCGTTCGGTTCCCAGTACTTC. Encoded protein: CASSRAFGSQYF.

V gene TRBV19 combines with J gene TRBJ2-2; tentatively, D is TRBD2 (5 bases). V was clipped by 7 bases and J by 2 bases, with 14 bases between them. Germline-derived CDR1 and CDR2 are LNHDA and SQIVND (reference sequence). The CDR3 is 15 residues long. The CDR3: CASTAGGANTGELFF. The CDR3 region has the DNA TGTGCCAGTACGGCGGGTGGTGCCAACACCGGGGAGCTGTTTTTT.

The chain employs TRBV19 and TRBJ1-4; D gene uncertain. The CDR3 length is 17 residues. CDR1 LNHDA and CDR2 SQIVND come from the germline V gene (reference sequence). Trimming pared 5 bases from V and 0 bases from J, leaving 16 bases between. The CDR3 DNA reads TGTGCCAGTAGTCTCGTGGGAGGCCCCTCAACTAATGAAAAACTGTTTTTT. It specifies CASSLVGGPSTNEKLFF.